A single count supports the clone carrying this T cell receptor beta chain. The ends lost 2 bases at V and 2 bases at J; junction bases unmatched: 3. CDR3 length: 14 amino acids. Germline assignment: CDR1 MDHEN and CDR2 SYDVKM. The data are from a study of blood T cell repertoires in COVID-19. Whole-study context: Donors in the United States, Italy and Spain gave samples during acute or convalescent COVID-19. PBMCs, B-cell-depleted T cells, or T cells provided the cDNA or gDNA that made up the material.

The authors' processing: Counts of nucleated cells, estimated from reference gene primer amplification, were obtained. Assay: immunoSEQ multiplex PCR; the TCRdb copy retains only in-frame clones and omits some. V and J calls and clone size are those listed in that table; D and trimming were worked out from the DNA. The data contain approximately 240,000 clones, 70% to 90% of them singletons. The sequence was obtained from a woman under 30 who had recovered from COVID-19. V and J are TRBV28 and TRBJ2-7, with 7 nucleotides matching TRBD2. Sequenced: peripheral blood. CDR3 protein: CASSLDGGAYEQYF. DNA for the CDR3: TGTGCCAGCAGTTTAGATGGGGGGGCCTACGAGCAGTACTTC.